A single T cell receptor (beta chain) is shown here with its context. The antigen remains undetermined. These data come from a study of T cell responses to AZD1222 COVID-19 vaccine. Study summary: It was second doses at about 4 or about 12 weeks that were pooled. Findings and caveats of the study: In all cases, repertoires were sampled only after the peak T cell response. Spike-specific TCR breadth and depth were elevated following two AZD1222 doses.

The CDR3 covers 16 residues. Germline lookup yields CDR1 MGHRA and CDR2 YSYEKL. The V end lost 1 base, the J end lost 8 bases, and 17 bases lay between the germline ends. Method: immunoSEQ multiplex PCR; TCRdb's copy keeps in-frame clones and lacks some. The table has some 150,000 clones, about nine tenths seen once. The sequence derives from an adult in good health. This material consisted of peripheral blood, taken on day 0 of AZD1222 vaccination. The chain links TRBV4-1 to TRBJ1-4; D is unresolved. CDR3 sequence reads: CASSQVGIGQREKLFF. In DNA, the CDR3 is TGCGCCAGCAGCCAAGTCGGTATCGGGCAGCGGGAAAAACTGTTTTTT.